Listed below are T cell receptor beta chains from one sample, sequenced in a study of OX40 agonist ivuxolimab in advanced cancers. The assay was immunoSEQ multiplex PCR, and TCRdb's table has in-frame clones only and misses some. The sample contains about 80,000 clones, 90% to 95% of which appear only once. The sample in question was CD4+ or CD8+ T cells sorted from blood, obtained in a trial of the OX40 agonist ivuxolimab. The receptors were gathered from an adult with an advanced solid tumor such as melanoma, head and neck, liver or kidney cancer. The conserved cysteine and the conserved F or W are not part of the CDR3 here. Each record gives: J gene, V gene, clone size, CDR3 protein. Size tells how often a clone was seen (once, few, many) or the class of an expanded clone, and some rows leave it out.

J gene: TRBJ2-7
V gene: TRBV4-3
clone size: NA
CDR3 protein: ASSQVHPGLAYEQY

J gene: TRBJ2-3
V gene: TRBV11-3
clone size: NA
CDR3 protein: ASSLGQSTDTQY

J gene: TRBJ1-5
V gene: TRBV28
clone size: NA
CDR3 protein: ASSLFGGQPQH

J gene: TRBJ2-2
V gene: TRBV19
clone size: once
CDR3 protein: ASSTGTGEAGELF

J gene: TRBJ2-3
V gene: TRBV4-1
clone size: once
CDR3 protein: ASSQERGGTNTDTQY

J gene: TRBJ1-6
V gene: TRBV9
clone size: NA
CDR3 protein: ASSVSDRTYSPLH

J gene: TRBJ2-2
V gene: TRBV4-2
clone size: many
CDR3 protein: ASSQGGLAGENTGELF

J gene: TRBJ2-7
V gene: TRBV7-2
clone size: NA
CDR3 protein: ASSSRGRGYEQY

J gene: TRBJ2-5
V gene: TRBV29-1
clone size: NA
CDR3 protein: SAASVQETQY

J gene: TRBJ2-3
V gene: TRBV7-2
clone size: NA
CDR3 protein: ASSLDLAGGTDTQY

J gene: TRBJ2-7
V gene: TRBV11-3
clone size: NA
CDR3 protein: ASAGAYNSYEQY

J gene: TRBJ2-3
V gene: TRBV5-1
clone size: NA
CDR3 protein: ASSLGAGGLSTDTQY

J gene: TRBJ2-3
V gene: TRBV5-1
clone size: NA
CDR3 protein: ASRHRGASGTSTDTQY

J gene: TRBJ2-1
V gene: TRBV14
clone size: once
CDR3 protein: ASSQDVGYNEQF

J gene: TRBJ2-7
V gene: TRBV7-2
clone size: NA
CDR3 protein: ASSYQGGDYEQY

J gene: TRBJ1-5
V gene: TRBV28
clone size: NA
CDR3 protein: ASSSSYQPQH

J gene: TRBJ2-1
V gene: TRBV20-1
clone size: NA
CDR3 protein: SASSGDEQF

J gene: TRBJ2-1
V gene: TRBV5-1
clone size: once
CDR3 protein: ASSLATGGRDYNEQF

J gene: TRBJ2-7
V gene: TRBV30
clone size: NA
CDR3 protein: AWSVGLTATSYEQY

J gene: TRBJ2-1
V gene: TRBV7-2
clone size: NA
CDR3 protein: ASSPGSWNYNEQF

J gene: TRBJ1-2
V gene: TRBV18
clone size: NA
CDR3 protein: ASSPPGIQGESYGYT

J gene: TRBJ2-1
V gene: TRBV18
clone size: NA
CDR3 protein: ASSSRLAGEVEQF

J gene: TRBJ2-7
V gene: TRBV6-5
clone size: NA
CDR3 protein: ASSADRAYEQY

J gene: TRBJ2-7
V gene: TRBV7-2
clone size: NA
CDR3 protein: ASSLGPGRSYEQY

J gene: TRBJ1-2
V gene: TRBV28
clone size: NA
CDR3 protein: ASSSNMDRVGYT

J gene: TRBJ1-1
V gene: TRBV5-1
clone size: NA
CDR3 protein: ASSFPGGTEAF

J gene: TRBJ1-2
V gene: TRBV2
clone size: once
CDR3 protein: ASSIEVYGYT

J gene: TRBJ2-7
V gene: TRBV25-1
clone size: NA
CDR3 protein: ASSQGGGYEQY

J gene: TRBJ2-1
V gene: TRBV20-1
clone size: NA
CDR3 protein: SVTLNEQF